This T cell receptor (beta chain) was observed in a study of blood T cell repertoires in COVID-19 (dated by TCRdb to 2018 to 2021). About the investigation overall: Samples from collaborators originated in the United States, Italy and Spain and spanned both the acute and convalescent phases of COVID-19. The prospective study material was composed of cDNA or gDNA derived from T cells, B-cell-depleted T cells, or PBMCs. Subjects who had been exposed to COVID-19, were actively infected with it, or had recovered from it provided the deeply sampled blood TCRbeta repertoires that made up the dataset. The repertoires were released in a freely available public database intended as a resource for research on the immune response to SARS-CoV-2. Samples came from the ongoing ImmuneRACE study (first 160 participants) plus 1,254 subjects from 6 global collaborators. A de-identified subject ID, COVID-19 status, age in years and sex were almost always included in the sample metadata. Where available, HLA class I and class II types were obtained from metadata supplied by the sample provider rather than from assay-based typing. Overall study outcomes, separate from this receptor: The amount of clinical and demographic metadata varied by source and participant and was provided uncurated.

One collaborating source in Seattle enrolled patients during active infection and followed them longitudinally through the course of disease. The collaborating institutions used their own protocols to collect whole blood in K2EDTA tubes. For TCRbeta analysis, collaborators shipped samples as frozen whole blood, isolated PBMCs, or DNA extracted from either of those sample types. The immunoSEQ Assay, a bias-controlled multiplex PCR, was used to amplify TCRbeta CDR3 regions from genomic DNA. The paper's processing steps were these. The number of nucleated cells in each sample was estimated by amplification of reference gene primers within the assay. Sequence reads were collapsed and filtered to measure the absolute abundance of every unique TCRbeta CDR3 rearrangement. For each sample, productive Simpson clonality was calculated as the square root of Simpson's diversity index over productive rearrangements. The source is immuneACCESS, and TCRdb retained only in-frame sequences with V and J called. Part of the clones is not carried over; for the studies checked, unresolved V genes explain less than half of this, and the remainder is unexplained. V and J calls and clone size follow that table, whereas D and trimming were derived from the DNA. In this sample the table shows 130,000 or so clones, 70% to 80% of which occur a single time. In total, the top ten clones hold approximately 5.2% of the sample.

As concerns this clone: Its cognate antigen has yet to be identified. No clone much larger than this one lies a single base away; base qualities are absent.

CDR1 and CDR2 are drawn from the germline V gene (reference sequence): LNHDA, SQIVND. V sheds 5 bases and J sheds 2 bases, leaving 9 bases between their ends. The CDR3 runs 14 residues from the cysteine to the phenylalanine. The CDR3 DNA has 42 bases and is translated from base 1. Sequencing was done on a sample of peripheral blood. In this chain, TRBV19 is recombined with TRBJ2-2; matching of 6 bases hints at TRBD1 as the D gene. This receptor was obtained from a woman aged 70 to 79 with COVID-19, enrolled during active disease. The CDR3 region reads CASSPTGNTGELFF. The DNA sequence is TGTGCCAGTAGTCCGACAGGAAACACCGGGGAGCTGTTTTTT.